These 32 T cell receptor beta chains were sequenced from one sample in a study of lymphopenia after photon versus proton radiotherapy (dated by TCRdb to the late 2010s). Library preparation employed the immunoSEQ multiplex PCR assay. TCRdb holds this immuneACCESS table with in-frame rearrangements only. Some clones are missing; in checked studies, unresolved V genes explain under half, and the rest has no known cause. This sample is represented by 55,000 to 75,000 clones; around 90% of them were singletons. Clones ranked in the top ten supply approximately 2.6% of the sample. The source material was peripheral blood, sampled from a patient treated with photon-based radiotherapy. The receptors originated from a woman in her seventies with pancreatic cancer.

V and J are TRBV19 and TRBJ2-3, with TRBD2 matching 10 bases. CDR1 and CDR2 from the germline V gene are LNHDA and SQIVND (reference sequence). Trimming took 7 bases from V and 3 from J; bases not matched to a gene: 7. The CDR3 is 15 residues long. This CDR3 reads CASKGTSAGTDTQYF. Written as DNA, the CDR3 is TGTGCCAGTAAAGGGACTAGCGCTGGAACAGATACGCAGTATTTT.

The chain employs TRBV25-1 and TRBJ1-4, with a tentative D call TRBD1 (5 bases). The CDR3 contains 15 residues. Looked up from germline, CDR1 is MGHDK and CDR2 is SYGVNS. Trimming stripped 2 bases from V and 7 bases from J, with 14 bases between. CDR3 in DNA: TGTGCCAGCAGTGAACCGGACGGGAGGGGTGAAAAACTGTTTTTT. It encodes CASSEPDGRGEKLFF.

V gene TRBV30 combines with J gene TRBJ1-5, with 9 bases fitting TRBD1. The germline gives CDR1 GTSNPN, CDR2 SVGIG (reference sequence). The CDR3 covers 13 residues. Trimming at V came to 5 bases and at J to 6 bases, leaving 5 bases not matched to a gene. Here the CDR3 DNA reads TGTGCCTGGGGGGACAGGGAGGGTCAGCCCCAGCATTTT. Its translation is CAWGDREGQPQHF.

The chain joins TRBV9 to TRBJ2-5; D is ambiguous. The CDR3 contains 13 residues. V was pared by 5 bases and J by 0 bases, with 8 bases between. Germline-derived CDR1 and CDR2 are SGDLS and YYNGEE. The DNA for the CDR3 is TGTGCCAGCAGTCGTAGCTACCAAGAGACCCAGTACTTC. This gives the protein CASSRSYQETQYF.

This chain joins TRBV2 and TRBJ1-1; 10 nucleotides line up with TRBD1. CDR1 SNHLY and CDR2 FYNNEI come from the germline V gene. V lost 6 bases to trimming and J lost 4 bases; unmatched junction nucleotides: 8. This CDR3 region has 15 residues. CDR3: CASRRQGAGGTEAFF. The CDR3 nucleotides read TGTGCCAGCAGGCGACAGGGGGCCGGGGGCACTGAAGCTTTCTTT.

The V gene is TRBV7-8, the J gene TRBJ2-1; D unclear. CDR3 length equals 13 residues. CDR1 and CDR2 from the germline V gene are SGHVS and FQNEAQ. V was clipped by 1 base and J by 10 bases, with 11 bases between them. In nucleotides, the CDR3 is TGTGCCAGCAGCTTAGTGGCTAGTTACGAGCAGTTCTTC. Protein: CASSLVASYEQFF. Full variable domain (remainder filled in from reference TRBV7-8 and TRBJ2-1): GAGVSQSPRYKVAKRGQDVALRCDPISGHVSLFWYQQALGQGPEFLTYFQNEAQLDKSGLPSDRFFAERPEGSVSTLKIQRTQQEDSAVYLCASSLVASYEQFFGPGTRLTVL.

The chain combines TRBV2 with TRBJ1-2; possibly TRBD1 for D (6 bases). This CDR3 spans 14 amino acids. Trimming removed 0 bases at V and 7 bases at J, with 12 bases between. Germline assignment: CDR1 SNHLY and CDR2 FYNNEI. For the CDR3, the DNA is TGTGCCAGCAGTGAAGCGCGGGGGGGCGGTGGCTACACCTTC. This gives the protein CASSEARGGGGYTF.

The V and J genes are TRBV29-1 and TRBJ2-5, with D tentatively TRBD1 (7 bases). V lost 1 base to trimming and J lost 4 bases, with 16 bases between them. Germline V gives CDR1 SQVTM, CDR2 ANQGSEA. The length of the CDR3 is 15 residues. The CDR3 spells CSVEATGTRAETQYF. CDR3 DNA sequence: TGCAGCGTTGAAGCGACAGGGACTCGTGCAGAGACCCAGTACTTC.

This chain uses TRBV28 with TRBJ2-7, with D unresolved. Germline V gene sequence: CDR1 MDHEN, CDR2 SYDVKM. V lost 6 bases and J 5 bases, leaving 17 bases between the germline ends. The CDR3 loop spans 14 amino acids. This chain's CDR3 is CASSPPDASDEQYF. Here the CDR3 DNA reads TGTGCCAGCAGCCCGCCAGACGCATCAGACGAGCAGTACTTC.

The chain carries TRBV7-9 and TRBJ2-5, with D possibly matching TRBD2 (6 bases). The V gene lost 8 bases and the J gene lost 3 bases, with 13 bases spanning the gap. The CDR3 covers 13 residues. Germline V CDR1 and CDR2: SEHNR, FQNEAQ (reference sequence). This CDR3 is CASRGSPEETQYF. CDR3 coding DNA: TGTGCCAGCCGGGGGAGTCCCGAAGAGACCCAGTACTTC.

This chain joins TRBV5-5 and TRBJ1-2; possibly TRBD1 for D (5 bases). The CDR3 is 13 amino acids. The germline V gene encodes CDR1 SGHKS and CDR2 YYEKEE (reference sequence). Trimming stripped 4 bases from V and 13 bases from J, with 20 bases between. This chain's CDR3 is CASSIPGPPLGTF. The CDR3 DNA sequence: TGTGCCAGCAGCATACCGGGACCCCCTTTAGGCACCTTC.

The chain joins TRBV2 to TRBJ2-1; TRBD2 might be the D (5 bases). The germline CDR1 and CDR2 sequences are SNHLY and FYNNEI. Trimming pared 0 bases from V and 0 bases from J, leaving 9 bases between. There are 16 residues in the CDR3. CDR3 in DNA: TGTGCCAGCAGTGAAGCTCCGGGAATCTCCTACAATGAGCAGTTCTTC. It translates to CASSEAPGISYNEQFF.

This clone is labeled medium-sized. The rearrangement uses TRBV19 and TRBJ2-7; 11 bases fit TRBD2. V was pared by 4 bases and J by 2 bases, with 7 bases of the junction left unmatched. The CDR3 totals 16 residues. Germline loops: CDR1 LNHDA, CDR2 SQIVND (reference sequence). CDR3 sequence: CASSSGGTSGTYEQYF. CDR3 nucleotides: TGTGCCAGTAGTAGCGGGGGGACTAGCGGTACCTACGAGCAGTACTTC.

The DNA of the CDR3 is TGCGCCAGCAGCTTGGATCAGGAAAAACTGTTTTTT. As protein: CASSLDQEKLFF. The chain carries TRBV5-1 and TRBJ1-4; D remains ambiguous. The CDR3 sequence is 12 residues long. CDR1 SGHRS and CDR2 YFSETQ come from the germline V gene. V was shortened by 0 bases and J by 8 bases, with 5 bases between the two germline ends.

The gene calls are TRBV5-5 and TRBJ2-5; D remains unclear. This CDR3 has 13 residues. The germline gives CDR1 SGHKS, CDR2 YYEKEE (reference sequence). V was trimmed by 7 bases and J by 2 bases, leaving 12 bases between them. CDR3 nucleotides: TGTGCCAGCCGTCCGGGTTGGCAAGAGACCCAGTACTTC. Residues: CASRPGWQETQYF.

This chain connects TRBV7-8 to TRBJ2-1; tentatively, D is TRBD1 or TRBD2 (5 bases each). The CDR3 is made up of 14 amino acids. Looked up from germline, CDR1 is SGHVS and CDR2 is FQNEAQ. The V gene lost 2 bases and the J gene lost 8 bases, with 13 bases spanning the gap. The CDR3 spells CASSLMGDQDEQFF. The CDR3, as DNA: TGTGCCAGCAGCTTAATGGGGGATCAGGATGAGCAGTTCTTC.

The chain carries TRBV7-3 and TRBJ2-1, with TRBD2 identical over 9 bases. This CDR3 spans 15 amino acids. Trimming removed 1 base from V and 10 bases from J; junction bases left unmatched: 8. Germline loops: CDR1 SGHTA, CDR2 FQGTGA. This chain's CDR3 is CASSLIAGDGEEQFF. The CDR3, as DNA: TGTGCCAGCAGCTTAATAGCGGGAGACGGGGAGGAGCAGTTCTTC.

The chain is built from TRBV28 and TRBJ2-1, with D unclear. CDR1 is MDHEN, CDR2 SYDVKM, per germline. The CDR3 sequence is 13 residues long. Trimming left V 3 bases short and J 6 bases short, with 9 bases between. The CDR3 sequence is CASSFSRFNEQFF. The CDR3 DNA sequence: TGTGCCAGCAGTTTTAGCAGGTTCAATGAGCAGTTCTTC. Combining the CDR3 with reference TRBV28 and TRBJ2-1 gives the whole variable domain DVKVTQSSRYLVKRTGEKVFLECVQDMDHENMFWYRQDPGLGLRLIYFSYDVKMKEKGDIPEGYSVSREKKERFSLILESASTNQTSMYLCASSFSRFNEQFFGPGTRLTVL.

The chain joins TRBV10-2 to TRBJ2-1; perhaps TRBD1 as D (5 bases). The V and J ends lost 4 bases and 9 bases respectively, with 16 bases between them. Germline CDR1 and CDR2: WSHSY and SAAADI. The CDR3 spans 14 residues. DNA of the CDR3: TGCGCCAGCAGTGCCACCTGGGGCTCCGGTGAGCAGTTCTTC. Translation gives CASSATWGSGEQFF.

The chain links TRBV5-1 to TRBJ2-1; 8 positions agree with TRBD2. The germline gives CDR1 SGHRS, CDR2 YFSETQ. The V and J ends lost 5 bases and 8 bases, in that order; junction bases with no gene match: 6. The CDR3 runs to 13 residues. The CDR3 region has the DNA TGCGCCAGCAGACCAAGCGGGAGCTATGAGCAGTTCTTC. Amino acids: CASRPSGSYEQFF.

J is TRBJ2-1 and V is TRBV6-5; 9 bases fit TRBD2. J gave up 4 bases and V 6 bases, and 7 bases lay outside the gene matches. Germline V gene data show CDR1 as MNHEY and CDR2 as SVGAGI. The CDR3 runs 15 residues. The DNA for the CDR3 is TGTGCCAGCAGCCCCGAGCTAGCGGGATACAATGAGCAGTTCTTC. Amino acid sequence: CASSPELAGYNEQFF.

The J gene is TRBJ2-5, the V gene TRBV29-1; the D gene is possibly TRBD1 (6 bases). CDR3 length: 11 residues. Germline V CDR1 and CDR2: SQVTM, ANQGSEA. The V end was cut by 3 bases, the J end by 6 bases, with 8 bases between. In nucleotides, the CDR3 is TGCAGCGTTGACAGGGGTAAGACCCAGTACTTC. This encodes CSVDRGKTQYF.

This clone has just one count. The chain couples TRBV2 to TRBJ2-3; 7 bases line up with TRBD1. The germline V gene encodes CDR1 SNHLY and CDR2 FYNNEI. The CDR3 length is 18 residues. J lost 0 bases, V lost 2 bases, and 11 bases had no gene match. In DNA, the CDR3 is TGTGCCAGCAGTGAATTCAGGATAGGGGGCCGTAGCACAGATACGCAGTATTTT. This codes for CASSEFRIGGRSTDTQYF.

This rearrangement joins TRBV6-6 to TRBJ1-2, with 8 nucleotides matching TRBD1. Germline V gene lookup returns CDR1 MNHNY and CDR2 SVGAGI (reference sequence). The CDR3 covers 14 residues. Trimming took 4 bases from V and 4 from J; bases not matched to a gene: 5. The CDR3 DNA reads TGTGCCAGCAGTTGGGGACAGGCCCCCTATGGCTACACCTTC. Residues: CASSWGQAPYGYTF.

The rearrangement joins TRBV4-2 to TRBJ2-1; D is unresolved. Deletions cut 0 bases from V and 0 bases from J, with 15 bases between. Germline V gene data show CDR1 as LGHNA and CDR2 as YNFKEQ. This CDR3 contains 18 residues. The CDR3 protein is CASSQEGSRHNSYNEQFF. The CDR3, as DNA: TGTGCCAGCAGCCAAGAGGGTAGCCGCCACAACTCCTACAATGAGCAGTTCTTC.

The rearrangement uses TRBV12-5 and TRBJ1-1; no clear D. V lost 1 base and J 1 base, leaving 4 bases between the germline ends. The CDR3 sequence is 13 residues long. Germline CDR1 and CDR2: LGHNT and FRNRAP. For the CDR3, the DNA is TGTGCTAGTGGTTTGGGCCAGAACACTGAAGCTTTCTTT. Its protein is CASGLGQNTEAFF.

The chain joins TRBV27 to TRBJ2-3, with a tentative D call TRBD1 (6 bases). Germline values: CDR1 MNHEY, CDR2 SMNVEV (reference sequence). V shed 10 bases and J shed 1 base, with 12 bases lying between them. This CDR3 is built from 13 residues. As DNA, the CDR3 is TGTGCCACCAGGGGATTTGGCACAGATACGCAGTATTTT. Amino acid sequence: CATRGFGTDTQYF.

The J gene is TRBJ1-4, the V gene TRBV6-1; D is possibly TRBD1 (6 bases). V dropped 8 bases and J dropped 7 bases, with 11 bases sitting between them. Germline lookup yields CDR1 MNHNS and CDR2 SASEGT. CDR3 length: 12 amino acids. The CDR3 loop reads CASGWTVEKLFF. CDR3 bases: TGTGCCAGCGGATGGACAGTTGAAAAACTGTTTTTT.

CDR3 amino acids: CASSLGTGRSYEQYF. CDR3 bases: TGTGCCAGCAGCTTAGGGACAGGGCGCTCCTACGAGCAGTACTTC. The genes are TRBV7-2 and TRBJ2-7; 8 bases are a match to TRBD1. CDR3 length: 15 residues. Unmatched junction bases numbered 2, after V lost 1 base and J lost 0 bases. CDR1 and CDR2 from the germline V gene are SGHTA and FQGNSA. The full variable domain, completed using reference TRBV7-2 and TRBJ2-7, is GAGVSQSPSNKVTEKGKDVELRCDPISGHTALYWYRQSLGQGLEFLIYFQGNSAPDKSGLPSDRFSAERTGGSVSTLTIQRTQQEDSAVYLCASSLGTGRSYEQYFGPGTRLTVT.

The chain carries TRBV6-4 and TRBJ2-7, with 7 positions matching TRBD2. The CDR3 totals 15 residues. J lost 0 bases, V lost 5 bases, and 7 bases had no gene match. Per germline, CDR1 MRHNA and CDR2 SNTAGT. CDR3 sequence reads: CASSYRDYNSYEQYF. The CDR3 DNA reads as TGTGCCAGCAGTTACCGGGACTACAACTCCTACGAGCAGTACTTC.

V is TRBV7-9 and J is TRBJ2-3; 13 bases fit TRBD2. After removal of 2 bases from V and 14 bases from J, the junction contained 1 base not matched to a gene. Germline V gene sequence: CDR1 SEHNR, CDR2 FQNEAQ (reference sequence). The CDR3 sequence is 12 residues long. CDR3 sequence: CASSLTSGRGYF. CDR3 nucleotides: TGTGCCAGCAGCTTAACTAGCGGGAGGGGGTATTTT.

The rearrangement joins TRBV19 to TRBJ1-4, with 7 nucleotides matching TRBD1. The trim removed 6 bases at V and 8 bases at J, leaving 3 bases unmatched. The CDR3 loop spans 12 amino acids. CDR1 LNHDA and CDR2 SQIVND come from the germline V gene (reference sequence). This CDR3 reads CASRDREEKLFF. The CDR3, as DNA: TGTGCCAGTAGAGACAGGGAGGAAAAACTGTTTTTT.